This TCR beta chain was captured in a study of CD8 T cells in ankylosing spondylitis. Whole-study findings and limits: According to the report, clones linked to the disease were significantly enriched in matched synovial fluid samples taken from ankylosing spondylitis patients. Prior literature has documented some motif variants in synovial fluid and blood from reactive arthritis.

Many counts were recorded for this clonotype. What it recognizes is unknown. 5'-RACE, quantitative and with molecular barcodes, yielded the TCR beta libraries. TCRdb processed the 5' RACE reads anew with MiXCR; each CDR3 protein has one entry. The sample lists approximately 140,000 distinct CDR3 sequences, around 9% occurring once. The germline V gene has CDR1 SQVTM and CDR2 ANQGSEA. V lost 2 bases and J 1 base, leaving 7 bases between the germline ends. The CDR3 runs to 13 residues. Sequenced material: blood, either unsorted or a sorted T cell fraction (not recorded which). This clonotype originated in a male donor with ankylosing spondylitis or in good health (not recorded which). This chain joins TRBV29-1 and TRBJ2-3, with D hard to call. CDR3 loop: CSVEKVGTDTQYF. In DNA form, the CDR3 reads TGCAGCGTTGAAAAAGTGGGCACAGATACGCAGTATTTT.